These 9 T cell receptor beta chains were sequenced from one sample in a study of blood T cell repertoires in COVID-19. Repertoires were generated with immunoSEQ multiplex PCR, while TCRdb's copy carries only in-frame clones and drops some. Of 190,000 or so clones detected, more than 70% appear once; the ten largest clones hold roughly 2.8%. Sample: peripheral blood. The receptors derive from a woman of 80 years or more with active or convalescent COVID-19.

The chain combines TRBV28 with TRBJ2-7; tentative D call: TRBD2 (5 bases). The CDR3 covers 15 residues. Per germline, CDR1 MDHEN and CDR2 SYDVKM. V was pared by 5 bases and J by 2 bases, with 16 bases between. Here the CDR3 reads CASSPGSRSAYEQYF. CDR3 coding DNA: TGTGCCAGCAGTCCCGGTAGCCGTAGCGCCTACGAGCAGTACTTC.

The chain joins TRBV28 to TRBJ2-1, with a possible D match to TRBD1 (6 bases). Germline V CDR1 and CDR2: MDHEN, SYDVKM. This CDR3 region has 15 residues. Trimming cost V 6 bases and J 0 bases, with 12 bases left between them. CDR3 amino acids: CASRLDSSSYNEQFF. CDR3 sequence (DNA): TGTGCCAGCAGGCTGGACAGCAGCTCCTACAATGAGCAGTTCTTC.

The V gene is TRBV12-3 or TRBV12-4, the J gene TRBJ2-5; unclear D gene. Trimming left V 3 bases short and J 5 bases short, with 4 bases between. This CDR3 is built from 11 residues. In nucleotides, the CDR3 is TGTGCCAGCAGTTTCTCGGAGACCCAGTACTTC. Translated: CASSFSETQYF.

V gene TRBV7-9 combines with J gene TRBJ2-7; maybe TRBD1 (6 bases). The CDR3 is 16 amino acids. Germline V gene lookup returns CDR1 SEHNR and CDR2 FQNEAQ (reference sequence). V was clipped by 1 base and J by 7 bases, with 20 bases between them. CDR3 nucleotide sequence: TGTGCCAGCAGCTTAGGGTTGCAGGGACCCCAGGGGGAGCAGTACTTC. It translates to CASSLGLQGPQGEQYF.

This clone was recorded once. This chain joins TRBV6-5 and TRBJ1-4; a possible D gene is TRBD1 (5 bases). Germline CDR1 reads MNHEY; CDR2 reads SVGAGI. The CDR3 is 13 amino acids. V lost 5 bases, J lost 8 bases, and 12 bases lay in between. This chain's CDR3 is CASSRDRGEKLFF. The CDR3, as DNA: TGTGCCAGCAGTCGGGATCGGGGGGAAAAACTGTTTTTT.

The rearrangement uses TRBV5-1 and TRBJ1-1, with D perhaps matching TRBD1 (5 bases). Trimming shortened V by 4 bases and J by 1 base, and 11 bases separated the two germline ends. Germline V gene lookup returns CDR1 SGHRS and CDR2 YFSETQ. CDR3 length: 14 amino acids. CDR3 bases: TGCGCCAGCAGCCCATCACAGGAGAACACTGAAGCTTTCTTT. As protein: CASSPSQENTEAFF.

The chain links TRBV5-6 to TRBJ1-1; TRBD1 aligns across 8 bases. The CDR3 covers 16 residues. Losses at the gene ends were 0 bases for V and 7 bases for J; bases not matched to a gene: 11. Germline CDR1 and CDR2: SGHDT and YYEEEE. The CDR3 here is CASSLGQGRFMSEAFF. For the CDR3, the DNA is TGTGCCAGCAGCTTGGGACAGGGGAGGTTTATGAGTGAAGCTTTCTTT.

Details on this clone: Other DNA sequences in this sample translate to the same CDR3. The genes are TRBV5-1 and TRBJ2-2, with 7 bases aligning to TRBD1. Germline V CDR1 and CDR2: SGHRS, YFSETQ. V was pared by 4 bases and J by 1 base, with 1 base of the junction left unmatched. The CDR3 extends over 14 amino acids. The CDR3 here is CASSRTGNTGELFF. CDR3 DNA: TGCGCCAGCAGCCGGACAGGGAACACCGGGGAGCTGTTTTTT.

The V gene is TRBV6-5, the J gene TRBJ1-1; D call uncertain. Trimming cost V 5 bases and J 3 bases, with 10 bases left between them. CDR3 size: 13 residues. Per the germline V gene, CDR1 is MNHEY and CDR2 is SVGAGI. Here the CDR3 DNA reads TGTGCCAGCAGTCCCGAACTCTACACTGAAGCTTTCTTT. Translating gives CASSPELYTEAFF.